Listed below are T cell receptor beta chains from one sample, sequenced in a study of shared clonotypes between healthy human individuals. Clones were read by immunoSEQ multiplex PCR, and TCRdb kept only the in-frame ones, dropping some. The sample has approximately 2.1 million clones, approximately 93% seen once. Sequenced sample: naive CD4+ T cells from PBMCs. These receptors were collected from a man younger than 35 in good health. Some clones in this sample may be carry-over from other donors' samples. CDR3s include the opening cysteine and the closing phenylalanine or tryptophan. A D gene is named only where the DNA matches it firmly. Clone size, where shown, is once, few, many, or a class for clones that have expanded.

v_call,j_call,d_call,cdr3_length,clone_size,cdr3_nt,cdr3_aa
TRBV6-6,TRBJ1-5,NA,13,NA,TGTGCCAGCCTGGGGCAGGTCAATCAGCCCCAGCATTTT,CASLGQVNQPQHF
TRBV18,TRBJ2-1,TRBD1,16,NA,TGTGCCAGCTCACCAAAGAACAGGGGTTCCGACAATGAGCAGTTCTTC,CASSPKNRGSDNEQFF
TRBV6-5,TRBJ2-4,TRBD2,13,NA,TGTGCCAGCAGCCAACTAGCGGGAGGGCCCCAGTACTTC,CASSQLAGGPQYF
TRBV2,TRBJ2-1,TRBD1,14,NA,TGTGCCAGCAACCAGGGACAGCAATACAATGAGCAGTTCTTC,CASNQGQQYNEQFF
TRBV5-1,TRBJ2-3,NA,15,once,TGCGCCAGCAGTTCGGACCGTGGGGCACAAGGTACGCAGTATTTT,CASSSDRGAQGTQYF
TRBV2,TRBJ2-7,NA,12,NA,TGTGCCAGCAGTGAAGAAGGAGGAGCTAAGACTTTC,CASSEEGGAKTF
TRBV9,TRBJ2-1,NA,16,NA,TGTGCCAGCAGCGTCTCAGGGACCTCCCAAAGTAATGAGCAGTTCTTC,CASSVSGTSQSNEQFF
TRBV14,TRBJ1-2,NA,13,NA,TGTGCCAGCAGCCAAGGACGGGGGTATGGCTACACCTTC,CASSQGRGYGYTF
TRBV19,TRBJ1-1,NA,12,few,TGTGCCAGTAGTATAGAACGCCACCGAGCTTTCTTT,CASSIERHRAFF
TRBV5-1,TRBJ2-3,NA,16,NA,TGCGCCAGCAGCTTGGCCCAAGTCGTAGGTGAAGATACGCAGTATTTT,CASSLAQVVGEDTQYF
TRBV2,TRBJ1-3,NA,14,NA,TGTGCCAGCAGAGAGACAGGTTCTGGAAACACCATATATTTT,CASRETGSGNTIYF
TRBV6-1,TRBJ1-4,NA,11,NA,TGTGCCAGCAGACAGGGTGTAAAACTGTTTTTT,CASRQGVKLFF
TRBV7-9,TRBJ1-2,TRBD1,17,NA,TGTGCCAGCAGCTTAGCTGGACAGGGGGCCTCTAACTATGGCTACACCTTC,CASSLAGQGASNYGYTF
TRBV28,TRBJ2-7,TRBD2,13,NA,TGTGCCAGCATACGGGAGGCTACCTACGAGCAGTACTTC,CASIREATYEQYF
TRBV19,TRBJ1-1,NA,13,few,TGTGCCAGTACATCAGGGCGGAACACTGAAGCTTTCTTT,CASTSGRNTEAFF
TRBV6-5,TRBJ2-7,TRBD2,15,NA,TGTGCCAGCAGTTACCGACTAGCGGGAGGGTACGAGCAGTACTTC,CASSYRLAGGYEQYF
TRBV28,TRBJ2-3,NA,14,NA,TGTGCCAGCAGTTTTGCGCACAGCACAGATACGCAGTATTTT,CASSFAHSTDTQYF
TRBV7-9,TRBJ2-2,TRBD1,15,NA,TGTGCCAGCAGCTGGACAGGGACGAACACCGGGGAGCTGTTTTTT,CASSWTGTNTGELFF
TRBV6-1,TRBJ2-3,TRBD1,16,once,TGTGCCAGCAGTGGCCTGGGACAGGGGGAAACAGATACGCAGTATTTT,CASSGLGQGETDTQYF
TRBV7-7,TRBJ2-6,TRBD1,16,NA,TGTGCCAGCAGCAAGGGGCAGGGGGCTGGGGCCAACGTCCTGACTTTC,CASSKGQGAGANVLTF
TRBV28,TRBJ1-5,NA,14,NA,TGTGCCAGCAGTTTCGGACTCGGTGGTCAGCCCCAGCATTTT,CASSFGLGGQPQHF
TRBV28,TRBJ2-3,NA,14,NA,TGTGCCAGCAGCCAAAGCGGGTACACAGATACGCAGTATTTT,CASSQSGYTDTQYF
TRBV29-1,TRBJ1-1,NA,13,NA,TGCAGCGTTGATCGGGGGTTAAGTGATGAAGCTTTCTTT,CSVDRGLSDEAFF
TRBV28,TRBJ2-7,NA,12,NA,TGTGCCAGCAGTTGGGTAACGTACGAGCAGTACTTC,CASSWVTYEQYF
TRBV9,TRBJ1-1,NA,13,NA,TGTGCCAGCAGCGTAGCGGGCAACACTGAAGCTTTCTTT,CASSVAGNTEAFF
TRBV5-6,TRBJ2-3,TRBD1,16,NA,TGTGCCAGCAGCTTCACTAGACAGGGGACCACAGATACGCAGTATTTT,CASSFTRQGTTDTQYF
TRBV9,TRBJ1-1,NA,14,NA,TGTGCCAGCAGCGTAGTGGACCAGAGCACTGAAGCTTTCTTT,CASSVVDQSTEAFF
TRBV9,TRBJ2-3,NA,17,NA,TGTGCCAGCAGCGTAGGGAAGCGCACGAGCGCCTCAGATACGCAGTATTTT,CASSVGKRTSASDTQYF
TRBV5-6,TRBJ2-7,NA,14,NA,TGTGCCAGCAGCGCTGACAGACAGAACTACGAGCAGTACTTC,CASSADRQNYEQYF
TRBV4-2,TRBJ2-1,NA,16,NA,TGTGCCAGCAGCCAAGGGACCACGGGGCAGAACAATGAGCAGTTCTTC,CASSQGTTGQNNEQFF
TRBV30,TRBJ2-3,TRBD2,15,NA,TGTGCCTGGAAGGGACTAGCGGGACGCACAGATACGCAGTATTTT,CAWKGLAGRTDTQYF
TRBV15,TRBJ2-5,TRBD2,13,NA,TGTGCCACCGGCCTAGCGGTACAAGAGACCCAGTACTTC,CATGLAVQETQYF
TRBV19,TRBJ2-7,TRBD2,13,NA,TGTGCCAGTAGTGAATGGACTAGCAGCGAGCAGTACTTC,CASSEWTSSEQYF
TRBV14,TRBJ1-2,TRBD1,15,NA,TGTGCCAGCAGCCTAGGACAGGGCTGGGAATATGGCTACACCTTC,CASSLGQGWEYGYTF
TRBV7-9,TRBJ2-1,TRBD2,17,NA,TGTGCCAGCAGCTTAAAGTCTAAGACTAGCTGGTTCAATGAGCAGTTCTTC,CASSLKSKTSWFNEQFF
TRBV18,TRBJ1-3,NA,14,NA,TGTGCCAGCTCACCACAGTCATCCGGAGACACCATATATTTT,CASSPQSSGDTIYF
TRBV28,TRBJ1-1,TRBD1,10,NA,TGTGCCAGCAGTGACAGGGGAGCTTTCTTT,CASSDRGAFF
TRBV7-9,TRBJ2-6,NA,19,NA,TGTGCCAGCAGCTTAGAAGTGGGATCCCTGGGGTCTGGGGCCAACGTCCTGACTTTC,CASSLEVGSLGSGANVLTF
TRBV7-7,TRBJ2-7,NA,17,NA,TGTGCCAGCAGCACCGAACGGGTCGGCCCTCCTTCCTACGAGCAGTACTTC,CASSTERVGPPSYEQYF
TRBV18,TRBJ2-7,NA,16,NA,TGTGCCAGCTCACCACCGAGTGCTCCGGGGGTATACGAGCAGTACTTC,CASSPPSAPGVYEQYF
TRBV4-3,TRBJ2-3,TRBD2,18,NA,TGCGCCAGCAGCCAGTTACTAGCGGGAGGGCCGGGCACAGATACGCAGTATTTT,CASSQLLAGGPGTDTQYF
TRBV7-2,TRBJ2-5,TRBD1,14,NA,TGTGCCAGCAGCTCAGTACAGACAGGGGAGACCCAGTACTTC,CASSSVQTGETQYF
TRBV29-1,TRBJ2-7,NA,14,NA,TGCAGCGTTGCCAGACAGGTGTCATCCTACGAGCAGTACTTC,CSVARQVSSYEQYF
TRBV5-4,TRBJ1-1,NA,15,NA,TGTGCCAGCAGCTTGGCGACAGCTATGAACACTGAAGCTTTCTTT,CASSLATAMNTEAFF
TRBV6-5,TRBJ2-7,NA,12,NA,TGTGCCAGCCCCGAGGGGCCCTACGAGCAGTACTTC,CASPEGPYEQYF
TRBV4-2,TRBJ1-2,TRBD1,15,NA,TGTGCCAGCAGCCAGGCACAGGGGGGAAACTATGGCTACACCTTC,CASSQAQGGNYGYTF
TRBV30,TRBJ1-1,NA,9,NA,TGTGCCTGGAGTCCCGAAGCTTTCTTT,CAWSPEAFF
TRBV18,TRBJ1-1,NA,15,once,TGTGCCAGCTCACCAGTTCTGGGGGCGAGTACTGAAGCTTTCTTT,CASSPVLGASTEAFF
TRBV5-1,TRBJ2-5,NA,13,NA,TGCGCCAGCAGCACACCTCAAGGGGAGACCCAGTACTTC,CASSTPQGETQYF